The 9 T cell receptor beta chains in this list originate from one sample, sequenced in a study of vaccination and CD4 T cells after COVID-19. Which antigens these TCRs recognize remains unknown. Treatment defined: approximately nine-day PBMC culture with coronavirus spike peptide pools or control peptides (ViraFEST assay). With the Oncomine TCR Beta short-read assay, DNA from cultured CD4+ T cells was sequenced. TCRdb called the PCR reads again in MiXCR, with one record for every CDR3 protein. The table lists 15,000 to 17,000 distinct CDR3 sequences, about 73% of them singletons. Input material: CD4+ T cells from blood, cultured in vitro. The receptors derive from a human donor who had recovered from COVID-19.

CDR3 sequence reads: CATGGDSPLHF. In DNA form, the CDR3 reads TGTGCCACAGGGGGGGATTCACCCCTCCACTTT. The gene calls are TRBV6-1 and TRBJ1-6; TRBD1 agrees at 7 bases. Germline V CDR1 and CDR2: MNHNS, SASEGT. Trimming cost V 10 bases and J 8 bases; bases outside gene matches: 2. CDR3 length: 11 amino acids.

This chain joins TRBV20-1 and TRBJ2-2; D call uncertain. Deletions cut 0 bases from V and 4 bases from J, with 15 bases between. The CDR3 runs 16 residues. Per germline, CDR1 DFQATT and CDR2 SNEGSKA (reference sequence). Here the CDR3 reads CSARDPGRFGTGELFF. The CDR3 coding sequence is TGCAGTGCTAGAGATCCGGGCCGCTTCGGCACCGGGGAGCTGTTTTTT.

The chain joins TRBV9 to TRBJ1-6, with TRBD1 matching 12 bases. The V and J ends lost 3 bases and 7 bases, in that order; junction bases with no gene match: 5. There are 16 residues in the CDR3. CDR1 SGDLS and CDR2 YYNGEE come from the germline V gene. CDR3 sequence: CASSAGQGAPNSPLHF. DNA of the CDR3: TGTGCCAGCAGCGCGGGACAGGGGGCGCCGAATTCACCCCTCCACTTT.

The chain combines TRBV20-1 with TRBJ2-5; the match to TRBD1 covers 8 bases. The CDR3 is made up of 14 amino acids. Germline V gene sequence: CDR1 DFQATT, CDR2 SNEGSKA (reference sequence). The trim removed 6 bases at V and 4 bases at J, leaving 10 bases unmatched. As DNA, the CDR3 is TGCAGTGCACCGGACAGGGCTGGCCGAGAGACCCAGTACTTC. Translation gives CSAPDRAGRETQYF.

The rearrangement links TRBV6-2 or TRBV6-3 to TRBJ2-7, with TRBD2 matching 12 bases. In germline, CDR1 is MNHEY, CDR2 SVGEGT. The CDR3 is made up of 17 amino acids. V lost 5 bases and J lost 6; bases outside the gene matches: 14. The CDR3 DNA reads TGTGCCAGCAGTCGTAACCTAGCGGGAGGGCCTTTTAGCGAGCAGTACTTC. This codes for CASSRNLAGGPFSEQYF.

The CDR3 spells CASSLTRGAGSPLHF. In nucleotides, the CDR3 is TGTGCCAGCAGCTTAACGCGGGGGGCCGGGTCACCCCTCCACTTT. The chain joins TRBV7-3 to TRBJ1-6, with D possibly matching TRBD1 (6 bases). Germline V gives CDR1 SGHTA, CDR2 FQGTGA. V gave up 0 bases and J gave up 10 bases, with 13 bases separating them. The CDR3 has 15 amino acids.

The CDR3 coding sequence is TGTGCCAGTAGTCTTTATCCTGGCGCGAACACCGGGGAGCTGTTTTTT. As protein: CASSLYPGANTGELFF. The chain is built from TRBV19 and TRBJ2-2; D gene ambiguous. This CDR3 comprises 16 residues. The germline V and J ends were trimmed by 5 bases and 0 bases, with 13 bases remaining between them. From germline, CDR1 is LNHDA and CDR2 SQIVND (reference sequence).

This chain uses TRBV28 with TRBJ1-5; D not resolved. The CDR3 extends over 16 amino acids. Germline V gene sequence: CDR1 MDHEN, CDR2 SYDVKM. Trimming took 1 base from V and 2 from J, leaving 12 bases between them. CDR3 region: CASSLLGQTGNQPQHF. The CDR3 nucleotides are TGTGCCAGCAGTTTATTAGGGCAGACCGGCAATCAGCCCCAGCATTTT.

The chain joins TRBV7-9 to TRBJ1-1; TRBD1 matches 8 bases. Unmatched junction bases numbered 5, after V lost 1 base and J lost 4 bases. The CDR3 runs 15 residues. Looked up from germline, CDR1 is SEHNR and CDR2 is FQNEAQ (reference sequence). The CDR3 is CASSLVQGASTEAFF. The CDR3 bases are TGTGCCAGCAGCTTAGTTCAGGGGGCGAGCACTGAAGCTTTCTTT.